This is a list of T cell receptor beta chains from one sample in a study of cytomegalovirus exposure and HLA in healthy donors. Sequencing used immunoSEQ multiplex PCR; TCRdb keeps in-frame clones, though not all of them. There are 150,000 to 200,000 clones in the sample; 65% to 80% occur only once, and approximately 1.6% lies in the top ten. What was sequenced was PBMCs. Every receptor here comes from a woman in her twenties or thirties in good health and CMV-seronegative. The CDR3 runs from the conserved cysteine through the conserved F or W. D genes are given only for firm matches. Size values are once, few and many counts, or a class for expanded clones, and some rows have none.

cdr3_aa: CASSLAHEQFF
cdr3_nt: TGTGCCAGCAGCTTAGCTCATGAGCAGTTCTTC
j_call: TRBJ2-1
clone_size: NA
v_call: TRBV11-2
d_call: NA

cdr3_aa: CASSLPGTPYEQYF
cdr3_nt: TGTGCCAGCAGTCTCCCCGGGACACCCTACGAGCAGTACTTC
j_call: TRBJ2-7
clone_size: once
v_call: TRBV13
d_call: NA

cdr3_aa: CASSGLAGSYNEQFF
cdr3_nt: TGTGCCAGCAGTGGACTAGCGGGCTCCTACAATGAGCAGTTCTTC
j_call: TRBJ2-1
clone_size: NA
v_call: TRBV2
d_call: TRBD2

cdr3_aa: CASSGLLGGYGYTF
cdr3_nt: TGTGCCAGCAGCGGGTTATTGGGGGGCTATGGCTACACCTTC
j_call: TRBJ1-2
clone_size: NA
v_call: TRBV9
d_call: NA

cdr3_aa: CACNLKRGNQETQYF
cdr3_nt: TGTGCCTGCAACTTGAAAAGGGGGAACCAAGAGACCCAGTACTTC
j_call: TRBJ2-5
clone_size: NA
v_call: TRBV19
d_call: NA

cdr3_aa: CASSSGLAGRDEQFF
cdr3_nt: TGTGCCAGCAGTTCCGGACTAGCGGGGAGGGATGAGCAGTTCTTC
j_call: TRBJ2-1
clone_size: NA
v_call: TRBV28
d_call: TRBD2

cdr3_aa: CSSSLEGLAAPFNEQFF
cdr3_nt: TGTTCCAGCAGCTTAGAGGGACTAGCAGCACCCTTTAATGAGCAGTTCTTC
j_call: TRBJ2-1
clone_size: NA
v_call: TRBV7-9
d_call: TRBD2

cdr3_aa: CSARSSYGYTF
cdr3_nt: TGCAGTGCTAGGTCGTCCTATGGCTACACCTTC
j_call: TRBJ1-2
clone_size: NA
v_call: TRBV20-1
d_call: NA

cdr3_aa: CASSSAGSETQYF
cdr3_nt: TGTGCCAGTAGTAGTGCGGGGTCGGAGACCCAGTACTTC
j_call: TRBJ2-5
clone_size: NA
v_call: TRBV19
d_call: NA

cdr3_aa: CASSPPPQDHWAGELFF
cdr3_nt: TGCGCCAGCAGCCCTCCCCCGCAGGATCACTGGGCCGGGGAGCTGTTTTTT
j_call: TRBJ2-2
clone_size: NA
v_call: TRBV5-1
d_call: NA

cdr3_aa: CASSSSGTSGLSYNEQFF
cdr3_nt: TGTGCCAGCAGCAGCTCCGGGACTAGCGGCCTCTCCTACAATGAGCAGTTCTTC
j_call: TRBJ2-1
clone_size: NA
v_call: TRBV9
d_call: TRBD2

cdr3_aa: CASSLRLAGGSSTDTQYF
cdr3_nt: TGTGCCAGCAGTCTCAGACTAGCGGGGGGCTCTAGCACAGATACGCAGTATTTT
j_call: TRBJ2-3
clone_size: NA
v_call: TRBV27
d_call: TRBD2

cdr3_aa: CASSQSRSNQPQHF
cdr3_nt: TGCGCCAGCAGCCAATCGCGTAGCAATCAGCCCCAGCATTTT
j_call: TRBJ1-5
clone_size: few
v_call: TRBV4-1
d_call: NA

cdr3_aa: CASRTGTGIYEQYF
cdr3_nt: TGTGCCAGCAGAACCGGGACAGGGATCTACGAGCAGTACTTC
j_call: TRBJ2-7
clone_size: NA
v_call: TRBV28
d_call: TRBD1

cdr3_aa: CASSFTFAGQGREQYF
cdr3_nt: TGCGCCAGCAGCTTCACATTTGCTGGACAGGGAAGAGAGCAGTACTTC
j_call: TRBJ2-7
clone_size: once
v_call: TRBV5-1
d_call: TRBD1

cdr3_aa: CASRSTGNPTDTQYF
cdr3_nt: TGTGCCAGCAGATCGACAGGGAACCCTACAGATACGCAGTATTTT
j_call: TRBJ2-3
clone_size: NA
v_call: TRBV6-4
d_call: TRBD1

cdr3_aa: CASTPNPGLAGGTGELFF
cdr3_nt: TGTGCCAGCACACCCAACCCGGGACTAGCGGGAGGGACCGGGGAGCTGTTTTTT
j_call: TRBJ2-2
clone_size: once
v_call: TRBV27
d_call: TRBD2

cdr3_aa: CASSQGEPRSGEKLFF
cdr3_nt: TGCGCCAGCAGCCAAGGAGAGCCACGTTCAGGTGAAAAACTGTTTTTT
j_call: TRBJ1-4
clone_size: NA
v_call: TRBV4-1
d_call: NA